This entry features one TCR beta chain sequence. Data came from immunoSEQ multiplex PCR; TCRdb stores just in-frame clones and leaves some out. The data hold about 87,000 clones, with about 89% observed a single time. Regarding time point: pretreatment peripheral blood. This sample was taken from a study of PD-L1 blockade in urothelial cancer. Whole-study context: Patients had received 0 to 3 prior chemotherapy regimens. At 3 weeks after treatment start (second dose) and again at 6 weeks, blood was analyzed.

V was pared by 4 bases and J by 1 base, with 4 bases of the junction left unmatched. CDR1 is MDHEN and CDR2 is SYDVKM in the germline V gene. CDR3 length: 15 residues. This specimen consisted of PBMCs, obtained around atezolizumab (anti-PD-L1) treatment. This sequence originates from a woman older than 75 with urothelial cancer. This chain links TRBV28 with TRBJ2-7; 10 bases align to TRBD2. This CDR3 reads CASSSVAGGSYEQYF. The CDR3 coding sequence is TGTGCCAGCAGTTCGGTAGCGGGAGGATCCTACGAGCAGTACTTC. The variable domain in full, completed from reference TRBV28 and TRBJ2-7, reads DVKVTQSSRYLVKRTGEKVFLECVQDMDHENMFWYRQDPGLGLRLIYFSYDVKMKEKGDIPEGYSVSREKKERFSLILESASTNQTSMYLCASSSVAGGSYEQYFGPGTRLTVT.